This TCR beta chain originates from a study of radiotherapy plus CTLA-4 blockade in lung cancer. In the study overall: For 18% of patients, objective responses occurred, and approximately 30% had disease control. Study findings and constraints: TCR clones of tumor origin grew in blood after radiotherapy plus ipilimumab.

This clone was counted once. The antigen remains undetermined. The sample holds other DNA sequences that translate to the same CDR3. Assay used: immunoSEQ multiplex PCR; TCRdb lists only in-frame clones, some missing. Seen here are 40,000 to 45,000 clones, more than 60% observed once, and the top ten hold around 9.6%. Lung cancer patients with chemo-refractory metastatic non-small-cell disease were given focal radiation plus CTLA-4 blockade with ipilimumab. The CDR3 consists of 14 residues. CDR1 and CDR2 (germline): MNHEY, SVGAGI. V was pared by 5 bases and J by 15 bases, with 14 bases of the junction left unmatched.

The TCR was taken from a human donor with non-small cell lung cancer who had stable disease on radiotherapy plus ipilimumab. V and J are TRBV6-5 and TRBJ1-4, with 8 bases lining up with TRBD1. The specimen was peripheral blood, collected from a patient treated with radiotherapy plus ipilimumab. CDR3 coding DNA: TGTGCCAGCAGTCGAAGACAGGGGACCGGGGGATTGTTTTTT. Its protein product is CASSRRQGTGGLFF.